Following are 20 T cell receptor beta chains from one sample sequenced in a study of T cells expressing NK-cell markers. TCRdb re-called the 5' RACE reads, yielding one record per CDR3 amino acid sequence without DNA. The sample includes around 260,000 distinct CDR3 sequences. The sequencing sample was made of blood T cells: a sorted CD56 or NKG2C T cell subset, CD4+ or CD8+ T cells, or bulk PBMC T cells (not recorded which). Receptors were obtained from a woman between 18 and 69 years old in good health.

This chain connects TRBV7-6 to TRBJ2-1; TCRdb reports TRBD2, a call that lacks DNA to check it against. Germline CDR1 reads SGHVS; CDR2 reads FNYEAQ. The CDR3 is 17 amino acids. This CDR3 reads CASARLAGSVSYNEQFF.

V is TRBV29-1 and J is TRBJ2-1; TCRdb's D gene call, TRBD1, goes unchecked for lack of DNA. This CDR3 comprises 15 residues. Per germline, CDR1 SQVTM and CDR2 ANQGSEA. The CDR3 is CSVATWGTGVYEQFF.

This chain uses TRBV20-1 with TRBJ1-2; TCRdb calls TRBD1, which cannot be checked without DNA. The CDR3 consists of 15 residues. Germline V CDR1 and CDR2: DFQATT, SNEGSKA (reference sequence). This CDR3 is CSARAGALDSYGYTF.

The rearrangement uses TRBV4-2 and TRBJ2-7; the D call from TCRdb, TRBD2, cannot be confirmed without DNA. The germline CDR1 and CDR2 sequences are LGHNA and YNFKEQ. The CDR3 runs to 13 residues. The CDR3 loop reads CASNAGAPYEQYF.

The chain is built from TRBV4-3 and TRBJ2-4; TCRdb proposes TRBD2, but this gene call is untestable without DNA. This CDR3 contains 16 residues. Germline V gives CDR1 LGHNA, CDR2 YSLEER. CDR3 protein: CASSQGLVGAKNIQYF.

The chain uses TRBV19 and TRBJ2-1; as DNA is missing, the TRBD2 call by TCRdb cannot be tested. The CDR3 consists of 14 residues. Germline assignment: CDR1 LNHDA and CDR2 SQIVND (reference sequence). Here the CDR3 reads CASGGISAGNEQFF.

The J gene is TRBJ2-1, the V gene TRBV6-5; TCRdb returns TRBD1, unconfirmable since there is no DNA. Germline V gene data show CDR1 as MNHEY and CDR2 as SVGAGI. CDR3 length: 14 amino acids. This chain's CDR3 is CASSFSSGVNEQFF.

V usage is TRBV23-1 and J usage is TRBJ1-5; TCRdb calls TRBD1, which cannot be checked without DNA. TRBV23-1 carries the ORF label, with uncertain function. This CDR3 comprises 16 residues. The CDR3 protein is CASSHPTGNLVQPQHF.

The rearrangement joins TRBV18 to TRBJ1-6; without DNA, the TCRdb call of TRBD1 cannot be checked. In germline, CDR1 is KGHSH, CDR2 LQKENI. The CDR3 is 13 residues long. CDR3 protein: CASSPGTGSPLHF.

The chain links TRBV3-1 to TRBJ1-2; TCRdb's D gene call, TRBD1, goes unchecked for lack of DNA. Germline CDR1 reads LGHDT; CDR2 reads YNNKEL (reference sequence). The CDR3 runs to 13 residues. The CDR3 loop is CASSQRQGYGYTF.

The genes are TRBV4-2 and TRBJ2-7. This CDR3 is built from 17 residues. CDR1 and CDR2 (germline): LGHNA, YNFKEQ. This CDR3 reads CASSPNVYSPVPYEQYF.

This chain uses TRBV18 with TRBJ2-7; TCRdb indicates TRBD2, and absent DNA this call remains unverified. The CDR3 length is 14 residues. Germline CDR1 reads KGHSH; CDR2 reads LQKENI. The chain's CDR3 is CASSPAGRIYEQYF.

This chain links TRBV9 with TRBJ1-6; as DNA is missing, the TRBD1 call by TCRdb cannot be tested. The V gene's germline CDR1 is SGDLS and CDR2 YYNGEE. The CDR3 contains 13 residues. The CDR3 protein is CASTGDEGTPLHF.

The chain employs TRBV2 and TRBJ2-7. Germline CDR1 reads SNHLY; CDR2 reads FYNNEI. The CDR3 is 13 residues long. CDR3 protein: CASSVGVIYEQYF. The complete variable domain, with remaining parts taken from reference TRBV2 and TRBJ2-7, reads EPEVTQTPSHQVTQMGQEVILRCVPISNHLYFYWYRQILGQKVEFLVSFYNNEISEKSEIFDDQFSVERPDGSNFTLKIRSTKLEDSAMYFCASSVGVIYEQYFGPGTRLTVT.

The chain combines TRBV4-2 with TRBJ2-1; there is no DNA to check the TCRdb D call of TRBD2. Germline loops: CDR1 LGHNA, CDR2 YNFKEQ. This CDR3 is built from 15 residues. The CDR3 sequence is CASSQDAGTSRQQFF.

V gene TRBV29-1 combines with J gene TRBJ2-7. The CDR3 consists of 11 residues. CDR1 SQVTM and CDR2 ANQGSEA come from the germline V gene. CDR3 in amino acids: CSVEESYEQYF.

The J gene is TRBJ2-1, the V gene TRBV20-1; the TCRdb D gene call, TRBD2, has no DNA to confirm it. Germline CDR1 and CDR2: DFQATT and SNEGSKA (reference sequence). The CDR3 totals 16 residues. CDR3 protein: CSARVASGSSYNEQFF.

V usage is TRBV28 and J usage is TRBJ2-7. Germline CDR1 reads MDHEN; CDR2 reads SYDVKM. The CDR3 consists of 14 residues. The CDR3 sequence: CASSPPGDTYEQYF.

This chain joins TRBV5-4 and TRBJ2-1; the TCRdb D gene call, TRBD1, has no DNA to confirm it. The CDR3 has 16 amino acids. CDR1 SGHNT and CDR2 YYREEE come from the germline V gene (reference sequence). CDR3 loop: CASSKPGALPYNEQFF.

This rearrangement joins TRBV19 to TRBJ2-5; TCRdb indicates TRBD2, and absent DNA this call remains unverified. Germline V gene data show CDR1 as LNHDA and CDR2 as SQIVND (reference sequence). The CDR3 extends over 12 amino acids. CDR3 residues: CASSMRAETQYF.